A single sample gave rise to the 18 T cell receptor beta chains below, sequenced in a study of identical twins (dated by TCRdb to about 2016). Library preparation employed 5' RACE. TCRdb shows the sequencer as Illumina HiSeq 2000. TCRdb passed the public sequencing reads through fastp at Q25 and MiXCR, retaining productive beta sequences. All rows with the same CDR3 protein become a single entry with the most common DNA and genes. The sample table records approximately 530,000 distinct CDR3 sequences; 20% to 25% of these occur just once. The ten biggest clones cover approximately 0.48% of the sample. These sequences were also reported in another study, on yellow fever vaccine responses in identical twins.

Sequenced input: CD4+ T cells sorted from blood. The receptors were gathered from a woman aged 18-29 years in good health.

The V and J genes are TRBV12-3 or TRBV12-4 and TRBJ2-1, with 11 bases matching TRBD2. The CDR3 contains 14 residues. V shed 8 bases, J shed 6 bases, and the junction held 6 bases outside the gene matches. CDR3 nucleotides: TGTGCCAGCTGGGGTACTAGCGGGGGCAATGAGCAGTTCTTC. It specifies CASWGTSGGNEQFF.

The genes are TRBV29-1 and TRBJ2-1, with 7 bases that match TRBD2. This CDR3 contains 15 residues. The V and J ends lost 7 bases and 5 bases, in that order; junction bases with no gene match: 14. Germline loops: CDR1 SQVTM, CDR2 ANQGSEA. CDR3 nucleotides: TGCAGCGCTGGACTAGTCGGGGTTAGGAACAATGAGCAGTTCTTC. This gives the protein CSAGLVGVRNNEQFF.

The chain carries TRBV20-1 and TRBJ2-6; 8 bases are a match to TRBD1. The trim removed 3 bases at V and 1 base at J, leaving 8 bases unmatched. Germline V lookup: CDR1 DFQATT, CDR2 SNEGSKA (reference sequence). The CDR3 spans 17 residues. CDR3 sequence reads: CSASDRDRLSGANVLTF. CDR3 in DNA: TGCAGTGCTAGCGACCGGGACAGGCTTTCTGGGGCCAACGTCCTGACTTTC.

This clonotype was observed many times. This chain links TRBV29-1 with TRBJ2-4; D unclear. Germline V gives CDR1 SQVTM, CDR2 ANQGSEA. V was pared by 6 bases and J by 9 bases, with 12 bases between. The CDR3 is 11 amino acids. Written as DNA, the CDR3 is TGCAGCGTGATCATTCTCCCCATTCAGTACTTC. This codes for CSVIILPIQYF.

V gene TRBV10-3 combines with J gene TRBJ2-7; D is uncertain. CDR1 is ENHRY, CDR2 SYGVKD, per germline. V lost 6 bases and J 2 bases, leaving 8 bases between the germline ends. The CDR3 sequence is 12 residues long. The CDR3 loop reads CAISPVAYEQYF. CDR3 sequence (DNA): TGTGCCATCAGCCCTGTCGCCTACGAGCAGTACTTC.

The V gene is TRBV4-2, the J gene TRBJ1-1; D is unclear. The V end was cut by 1 base, the J end by 6 bases, with 12 bases between. The CDR3 is 14 residues long. The germline gives CDR1 LGHNA, CDR2 YNFKEQ. The CDR3 DNA is TGTGCCAGCAGCCAAGTTCTGCAGGACGCTGAAGCTTTCTTT. This sequence encodes CASSQVLQDAEAFF.

V usage is TRBV2 and J usage is TRBJ2-3; TRBD2 aligns across 9 bases. The CDR3 totals 17 residues. CDR1 and CDR2 (germline): SNHLY, FYNNEI. The V and J ends lost 7 bases and 0 bases, in that order; junction bases with no gene match: 11. Here the CDR3 reads CASTGVLAGFSTDTQYF. DNA for the CDR3: TGTGCCAGCACCGGGGTGCTAGCGGGGTTTAGCACAGATACGCAGTATTTT.

The genes are TRBV5-5 and TRBJ1-4, with a weak D call TRBD1 (5 bases). In germline, CDR1 is SGHKS, CDR2 YYEKEE (reference sequence). V was clipped by 0 bases and J by 7 bases, with 16 bases between them. The CDR3 runs to 16 residues. CDR3 coding DNA: TGTGCCAGCAGCTTGGTTGGAGAGGGGAGCACTGAAAAACTGTTTTTT. Translation gives CASSLVGEGSTEKLFF. The variable domain in full, completed from reference TRBV5-5 and TRBJ1-4, reads DAGVTQSPTHLIKTRGQQVTLRCSPISGHKSVSWYQQVLGQGPQFIFQYYEKEERGRGNFPDRFSARQFPNYSSELNVNALLLGDSALYLCASSLVGEGSTEKLFFGSGTQLSVL.

This clonotype showed up many times. This chain uses TRBV29-1 with TRBJ2-5, with no clear D. Germline assignment: CDR1 SQVTM and CDR2 ANQGSEA. The length of the CDR3 is 16 residues. V lost 0 bases to trimming and J lost 5 bases, with 19 bases between them. The CDR3 loop reads CSVEDRDPKRYETQYF. The CDR3 DNA reads TGCAGCGTTGAAGATCGCGACCCGAAACGGTACGAGACCCAGTACTTC.

There are a few counts of this clonotype. V usage is TRBV11-1 and J usage is TRBJ2-7; 9 nucleotides align to TRBD1. The CDR3 runs to 12 residues. Trimming at V came to 5 bases and at J to 5 bases, leaving 1 base not matched to a gene. Germline CDR1 and CDR2: SGHAT and FQDESV (reference sequence). The CDR3 loop is CASSRDRDEQYV. The CDR3 coding sequence is TGTGCCAGCAGCCGGGACAGGGACGAGCAGTACGTC.

This clonotype has just a few counts. The chain combines TRBV20-1 with TRBJ2-1; TRBD2 matches 8 bases. Losses at the gene ends were 1 base for V and 3 bases for J; bases not matched to a gene: 8. This CDR3 is built from 16 residues. The germline V gene encodes CDR1 DFQATT and CDR2 SNEGSKA (reference sequence). The CDR3 is CSARGLAGLHYNEQFF. DNA of the CDR3: TGCAGTGCTAGAGGGCTAGCGGGCCTACACTACAATGAGCAGTTCTTC.

This clonotype was seen a few times. J is TRBJ2-5 and V is TRBV29-1; D may be TRBD1 (5 bases). The germline V gene has CDR1 SQVTM and CDR2 ANQGSEA. This CDR3 has 13 amino acids. Deletions cut 7 bases from V and 3 bases from J, with 15 bases between. CDR3 amino acids: CSALDRLKETQYF. CDR3 DNA: TGCAGCGCCCTCGACAGACTTAAAGAGACCCAGTACTTC.

The chain joins TRBV19 to TRBJ2-1, with D maybe TRBD1 (6 bases). Germline loops: CDR1 LNHDA, CDR2 SQIVND (reference sequence). Between the trimmed V and J ends, which lost 7 bases and 4 bases, there was a span of 17 bases. The CDR3 sequence is 15 residues long. The CDR3 loop reads CASKPAQGLYNEQFF. In DNA form, the CDR3 reads TGTGCCAGTAAACCCGCTCAGGGGTTATACAATGAGCAGTTCTTC.

The table lists this clonotype with many counts. The rearrangement uses TRBV29-1 and TRBJ2-2; D is unclear. Germline loops: CDR1 SQVTM, CDR2 ANQGSEA. V lost 7 bases and J lost 5, with 14 bases in between. CDR3 length: 13 amino acids. CDR3 DNA sequence: TGCAGCGGAGGCCTTTTAGGGACCGGGGAGCTGTTTTTT. Its translation is CSGGLLGTGELFF.

V usage is TRBV20-1 and J usage is TRBJ2-2; TRBD2 matches at 9 bases. The V segment lost 4 bases and the J segment 4 bases; nucleotides outside the gene matches: 4. Germline assignment: CDR1 DFQATT and CDR2 SNEGSKA (reference sequence). CDR3 length: 14 amino acids. The CDR3 region is CSATSGDPTGELFF. The CDR3 DNA reads as TGCAGTGCTACTAGCGGGGACCCCACCGGGGAGCTGTTTTTT.

This clonotype was observed a handful of times. V gene TRBV12-3 or TRBV12-4 combines with J gene TRBJ2-7; tentative D call: TRBD1 (6 bases). This CDR3 has 14 residues. Trimming stripped 5 bases from V and 7 bases from J, with 18 bases between. CDR3 nucleotide sequence: TGTGCCAGCAGTACGCCACAGGGTTTGGGGGAGCAGTACTTC. Residues: CASSTPQGLGEQYF.

This clonotype has a handful of counts. The gene calls are TRBV6-1 and TRBJ1-5; D is uncertain. The CDR3 is 14 residues long. The germline gives CDR1 MNHNS, CDR2 SASEGT. The germline V and J ends were trimmed by 6 bases and 4 bases, with 13 bases remaining between them. The CDR3 bases are TGTGCCAGCAGACCCGGACTGACTAATCAGCCCCAGCATTTT. Translation gives CASRPGLTNQPQHF.

The rearrangement joins TRBV27 to TRBJ1-4; D possibly corresponds to TRBD1 (6 bases). The CDR3 length is 14 residues. CDR1 is MNHEY and CDR2 is SMNVEV in the germline V gene (reference sequence). V was trimmed by 3 bases and J by 7 bases, leaving 12 bases between them. This chain's CDR3 is CASSFAGHSEKLFF. DNA for the CDR3: TGTGCCAGCAGTTTTGCGGGACACTCTGAAAAACTGTTTTTT.